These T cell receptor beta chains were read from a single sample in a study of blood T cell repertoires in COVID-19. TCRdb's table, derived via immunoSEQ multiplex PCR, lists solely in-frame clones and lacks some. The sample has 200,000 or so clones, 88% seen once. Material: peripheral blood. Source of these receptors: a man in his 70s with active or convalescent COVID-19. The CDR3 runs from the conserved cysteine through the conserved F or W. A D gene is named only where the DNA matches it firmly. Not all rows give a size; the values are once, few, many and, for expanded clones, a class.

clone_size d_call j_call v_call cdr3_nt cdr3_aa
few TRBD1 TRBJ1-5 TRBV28 TGTGCCAGCAACAAACCGGGACAGGGTCTTCAGCCCCAGCATTTT CASNKPGQGLQPQHF
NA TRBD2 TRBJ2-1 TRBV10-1 TGCGCCAATTCTAGCGGGAGGGGCAATGAGCAGTTCTTC CANSSGRGNEQFF
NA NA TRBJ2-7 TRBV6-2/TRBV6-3 TGTGCCAGCAGTGAGAGCTCCTACGAGCAGTACTTC CASSESSYEQYF
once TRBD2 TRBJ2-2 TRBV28 TGTGCCAGCAGATACCGGACTAGCGGGAGGACCGGGGAGCTGTTTTTT CASRYRTSGRTGELFF
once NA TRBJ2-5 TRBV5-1 TGCGCCAGCAGCTTGCAGGTGGGCCAAGAGACCCAGTACTTC CASSLQVGQETQYF
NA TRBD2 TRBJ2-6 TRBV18 TGTGCCAGCTCACCAAATAGACTAGCGGGAGAATTATCTGGGGCCAACGTCCTGACTTTC CASSPNRLAGELSGANVLTF
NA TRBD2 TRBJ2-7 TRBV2 TGTGCCAGCAGTGAACCGGGACTAGCGGGAGAAGTGCAGTACTTC CASSEPGLAGEVQYF
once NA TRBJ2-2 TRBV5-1 TGCGCCAGCAGCTTGAAAGCCCCTAACCCCACCGGGGAGCTGTTTTTT CASSLKAPNPTGELFF
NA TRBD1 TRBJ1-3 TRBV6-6 TGTGCCAGCAGTTGGGGACAGGGGCTGGGAAACACCATATATTTT CASSWGQGLGNTIYF
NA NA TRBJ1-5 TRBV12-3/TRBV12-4 TGTGCCAGCAGTTTGTCACAGAATCAGCCCCAGCATTTT CASSLSQNQPQHF
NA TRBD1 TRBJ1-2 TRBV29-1 TGCAGCGCCGAGATAAGGGGACAGGAGTACTATGGCTACACCTTC CSAEIRGQEYYGYTF
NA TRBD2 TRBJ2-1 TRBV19 TGTGCCAGTAGTACTCGGACTAGCGGGAGCTCCTACAATGAGCAGTTCTTC CASSTRTSGSSYNEQFF
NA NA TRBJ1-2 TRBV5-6 TGTGCCAGCAGCCCCACGGATAGGGGTTTTAGGAACTATGGCTACACCTTC CASSPTDRGFRNYGYTF
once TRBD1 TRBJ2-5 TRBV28 TGTGCCAGCAGACCGGACAGGCAAGAGACCCAGTACTTC CASRPDRQETQYF
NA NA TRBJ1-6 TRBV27 TGTGCCAGCAGTTATCTCCAGGGCTCCTCACCCCTCCACTTT CASSYLQGSSPLHF
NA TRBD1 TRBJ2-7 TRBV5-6 TGTGCCAGCAGCCACCGGGACAGACCCTACGAGCAGTACTTC CASSHRDRPYEQYF
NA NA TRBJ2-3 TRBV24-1 TGTGCCACCAGTGATCGACACGGGGCAGATACGCAGTATTTT CATSDRHGADTQYF
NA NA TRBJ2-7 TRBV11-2 TGTGCCAGCAGCTACACCCCCGGGGGGCGCCACGAGCAGTACTTC CASSYTPGGRHEQYF
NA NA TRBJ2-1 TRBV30 TGTGCCTGGAGTCCCATCTCCGGGGAGGAGTTCTTC CAWSPISGEEFF
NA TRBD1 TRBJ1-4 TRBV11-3 TGTGCCAGCAGCGCCGGGACAGGGGGTGGCGAAAAACTGTTTTTT CASSAGTGGGEKLFF
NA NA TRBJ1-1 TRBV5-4 TGTGCCAGCAGCGAAGGGGCGATAAACACTGAAGCTTTCTTT CASSEGAINTEAFF
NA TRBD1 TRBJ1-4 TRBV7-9 TGTGCCAGCATCAAAGGGGTCGGGACAGGGCTTGAAAAACTGTTTTTT CASIKGVGTGLEKLFF
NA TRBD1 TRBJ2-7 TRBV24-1 TGTGCCACCAGTGATACCGGGACAGGGGCTTACGAGCAGTACTTC CATSDTGTGAYEQYF
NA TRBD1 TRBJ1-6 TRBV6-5 TGTGCCAGCAGCCCACAGGGGATGAGTTCACCCCTCCACTTT CASSPQGMSSPLHF
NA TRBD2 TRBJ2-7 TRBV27 TGTGCCAGCAGTTTTTCCAGCGGGAATTCTTACGAGCAGTACTTC CASSFSSGNSYEQYF
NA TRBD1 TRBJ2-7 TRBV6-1 TGTGCCAGCAGTGACTGGCAGGGGGTCGCCGCCTACGAGCAGTACTTC CASSDWQGVAAYEQYF
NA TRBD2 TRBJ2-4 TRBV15 TGTGCCACCAGCAAAAAGCGGGGGGCCATAGCCAAAAACATTCAGTACTTC CATSKKRGAIAKNIQYF
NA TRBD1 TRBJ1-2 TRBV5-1 TGCGCCAGCCACTTCGAGGGACAGGGGGCGGCTGGCTACACCTTC CASHFEGQGAAGYTF
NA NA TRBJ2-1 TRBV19 TGTGCCAGTAGTCCGCGGACTATCAGGGGGATGGGGCAGTTCTTC CASSPRTIRGMGQFF
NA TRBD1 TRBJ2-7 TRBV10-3 TGTGCCATCCGGCGGGACAGGACCTTTGACGACGAGCAGTACTTC CAIRRDRTFDDEQYF
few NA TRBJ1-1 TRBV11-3 TGTGCCAGCAGCTTTCCAGAGGGCGGGAACACTGAAGCTTTCTTT CASSFPEGGNTEAFF
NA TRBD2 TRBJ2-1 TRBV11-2 TGTGCCAGCCCTGGGACTAGCGGGGGGGCCGGGGAGCAGTTCTTC CASPGTSGGAGEQFF
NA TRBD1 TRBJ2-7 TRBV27 TGTGCCAGCAGTCGATCCGACAGGGGATTCTCCTACGAGCAGTACTTC CASSRSDRGFSYEQYF
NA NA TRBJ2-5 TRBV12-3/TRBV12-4 TGTGCCAGCAGTTTACGTATCTCAGAGACCCAGTACTTC CASSLRISETQYF
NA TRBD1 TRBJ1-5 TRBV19 TGTGCCAGTAAGACAGGGAGAGATCAGCCCCAGCATTTT CASKTGRDQPQHF
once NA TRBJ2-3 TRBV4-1 TGCGCCAGCAGCCAAGGAGGACAGAGCACAGATACGCAGTATTTT CASSQGGQSTDTQYF
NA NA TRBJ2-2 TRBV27 TGTGCCAGCAGTTTATCCAGGGTTAACACCGGGGAGCTGTTTTTT CASSLSRVNTGELFF
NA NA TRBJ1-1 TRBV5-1 TGCGCCAGCAGCCGACAGAGTCTGGGCACTGAAGCTTTCTTT CASSRQSLGTEAFF
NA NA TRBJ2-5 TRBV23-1 TGCGCCAGCAGGACAGGCTCCATTGAAGAGACCCAGTACTTC CASRTGSIEETQYF
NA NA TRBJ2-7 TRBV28 TGTGCCACCCTCAGGTCCCGTTGGGGCGAACTCTCCTACGAGCAGTACTTC CATLRSRWGELSYEQYF
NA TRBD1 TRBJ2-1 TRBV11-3 TGTGCCAGCAGCTTCCACAGGGGAACGGATGAGCAGTTCTTC CASSFHRGTDEQFF
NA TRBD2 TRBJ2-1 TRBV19 TGTGCCAGTAGTATAGATCCTGGCAGGGGTCTAGCGGGAGGAAGGAATGAGCAGTTCTTC CASSIDPGRGLAGGRNEQFF
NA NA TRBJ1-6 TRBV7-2 TGTGCCAGCAGCTTATATGGCGGTTCACCCCTCCACTTT CASSLYGGSPLHF
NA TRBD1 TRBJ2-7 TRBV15 TGTGCCACCAGCAGAAAATTGGGACAGGGAACCTACGAGCAGTACTTC CATSRKLGQGTYEQYF
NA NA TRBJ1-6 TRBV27 TGTGCCACCCCCAAAAATTCACCCCTCCACTTT CATPKNSPLHF
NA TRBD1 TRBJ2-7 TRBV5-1 TGCGCCAGCAGCTTGGCCGGGACAGGGGCCGAGCAGTACTTC CASSLAGTGAEQYF
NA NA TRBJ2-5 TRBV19 TGTGCCAGTGTCGGGGGGGGACAGGGTCAAGAGACCCAGTACTTC CASVGGGQGQETQYF
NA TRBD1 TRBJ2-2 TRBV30 TGTGCCTGGACGGGACAGCCCACCGGGGAGCTGTTTTTT CAWTGQPTGELFF
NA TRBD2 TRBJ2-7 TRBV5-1 TGCGCCAGCAGCTTGGGACTAGCGTCGAAAGAGCAGTACTTC CASSLGLASKEQYF
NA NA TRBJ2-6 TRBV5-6 TGTGCCAGCAGCGGACGGGACACCTTCTCTGGGGCCAACGTCCTGACTTTC CASSGRDTFSGANVLTF
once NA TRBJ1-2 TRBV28 TGTGCCAGCAGTGCCGATGCGGTGACGCTCTATGGCTACACCTTC CASSADAVTLYGYTF
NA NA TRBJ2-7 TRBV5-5 TGTGCCAGCAGCAGAGACAGGTTCGAGCAGTACTTC CASSRDRFEQYF
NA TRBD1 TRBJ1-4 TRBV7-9 TGTGCCAGCAGCTTAGGGGACAGGGATAGCGAAAAACTGTTTTTT CASSLGDRDSEKLFF
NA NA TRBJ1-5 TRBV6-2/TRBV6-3 TGTGCCAGCAGTTCCCAGGGTCTCGGCAATCAGCCCCAGCATTTT CASSSQGLGNQPQHF
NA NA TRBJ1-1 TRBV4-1 TGCGCCAGCTCTTACCAGGGAATCACTGAAGCTTTCTTT CASSYQGITEAFF
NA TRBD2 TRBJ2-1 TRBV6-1 TGTGCCAGCAGTGAAGCCTTAGCGGGGGGGAGCTCCTACAATGAGCAGTTCTTC CASSEALAGGSSYNEQFF
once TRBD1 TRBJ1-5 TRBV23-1 TGCGCCAGCAGTCAACGTACAGGGGATTATAGCAATCAGCCCCAGCATTTT CASSQRTGDYSNQPQHF
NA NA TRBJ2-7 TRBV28 TGTGCCAGCAGAGGGGGTCCCGGTGGGTACGAGCAGTACTTC CASRGGPGGYEQYF
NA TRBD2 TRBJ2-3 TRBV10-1 TGCGCCAGCAGTGAGTTGCTGGCGGGAGACACAGATACGCAGTATTTT CASSELLAGDTDTQYF
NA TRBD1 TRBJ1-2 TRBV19 TGTGCCAGGGACAGGGCTGCTAACTATGGCTACACCTTC CARDRAANYGYTF